These 18 T cell receptor beta chains were sequenced from one sample in a study of cytomegalovirus exposure and HLA in healthy donors. The primer mix had 60 Vbeta and 13 Jbeta primers. Data came from immunoSEQ multiplex PCR; TCRdb stores just in-frame clones and leaves some out. The sample includes some 170,000 clones, approximately 79% of them seen just once. Material for sequencing was PBMCs. These receptors originate from a man aged 40-49 years in good health and CMV-seronegative.

The sample holds a few counts of this clone. The chain has TRBV7-3 and TRBJ2-2, with D possibly TRBD2 on 6 matching bases. Trimming left V 1 base short and J 2 bases short, with 11 bases between. There are 16 residues in the CDR3. The germline V gene encodes CDR1 SGHTA and CDR2 FQGTGA. CDR3 coding DNA: TGTGCCAGCAGCTTAATGGCAGCGGGTAACACCGGGGAGCTGTTTTTT. Protein product: CASSLMAAGNTGELFF.

This chain links TRBV6-5 with TRBJ1-2, with D unresolved. Per the germline V gene, CDR1 is MNHEY and CDR2 is SVGAGI. The CDR3 sequence is 12 residues long. V was shortened by 6 bases and J by 0 bases, with 5 bases between the two germline ends. The CDR3 here is CASRTSNYGYTF. CDR3 nucleotides: TGTGCCAGCAGGACATCTAACTATGGCTACACCTTC.

The chain links TRBV7-9 to TRBJ2-5, with D possibly matching TRBD1 (7 bases). CDR1 SEHNR and CDR2 FQNEAQ come from the germline V gene (reference sequence). Trimming pared 8 bases from V and 4 bases from J, leaving 26 bases between. The CDR3 spans 17 residues. DNA of the CDR3: TGTGCCAGCCTTCCAGGGGGGAAATTCGGGATAGTAGAGACCCAGTACTTC. Translation gives CASLPGGKFGIVETQYF.

The rearrangement links TRBV4-1 to TRBJ2-5, with a tentative D call TRBD2 (5 bases). The V gene lost 0 bases and the J gene lost 2 bases, with 16 bases spanning the gap. CDR3 length equals 17 residues. The germline V gene has CDR1 MGHRA and CDR2 YSYEKL. The CDR3 bases are TGCGCCAGCAGCCAAGATCCAGGCGGGTCCACTCAAGAGACCCAGTACTTC. Its protein is CASSQDPGGSTQETQYF.

The rearrangement links TRBV30 to TRBJ1-2, with 7 bases matching TRBD1. The germline V gene encodes CDR1 GTSNPN and CDR2 SVGIG (reference sequence). V dropped 4 bases and J dropped 0; count of bases not matched to a gene: 5. The CDR3 runs 14 residues. The CDR3 loop reads CAWMTGKANYGYTF. The CDR3 coding sequence is TGTGCCTGGATGACAGGGAAGGCTAACTATGGCTACACCTTC.

This clone was seen once. An end of the junction does not agree with germline; a read error may underlie this. At the DNA level, this CDR3 is encoded by other sequences in the same sample as well. V gene TRBV4-1 combines with J gene TRBJ1-2; D possibly corresponds to TRBD1 (5 bases). Germline lookup yields CDR1 MGHRA and CDR2 YSYEKL. The CDR3 runs 16 residues. CDR3 DNA sequence: TGCGCCAGCAGTCAAGATTATGGGCGGGGGACCTATGGCTACACCTTC. Its protein product is CASSQDYGRGTYGYTF.

This chain links TRBV9 with TRBJ1-2; D might be TRBD1 (5 bases). V lost 0 bases and J lost 0, with 18 bases in between. In germline, CDR1 is SGDLS, CDR2 YYNGEE. CDR3 length equals 18 residues. The CDR3 region has the DNA TGTGCCAGCAGCGTAGAGGGAGGACAAATGCAATCTAACTATGGCTACACCTTC. Translation: CASSVEGGQMQSNYGYTF.

The rearrangement joins TRBV30 to TRBJ1-2, with unresolved D. CDR1 and CDR2 (germline): GTSNPN, SVGIG (reference sequence). The ends were cut back, 2 bases at V and 4 bases at J, with 8 bases in the middle. This CDR3 has 12 residues. The CDR3 coding sequence is TGTGCCTGGAGTTATCAAGCCTATGGCTACACCTTC. Translated: CAWSYQAYGYTF.

CDR3 amino acids: CASSVFAGRADTQYF. For the CDR3, the DNA is TGTGCCAGCAGTGTCTTTGCGGGGCGTGCGGATACGCAGTATTTT. The chain combines TRBV2 with TRBJ2-3; the D gene is possibly TRBD2 (6 bases). V shed 4 bases and J shed 6 bases, with 17 bases lying between them. In germline, CDR1 is SNHLY, CDR2 FYNNEI. The CDR3 loop spans 15 amino acids. Full variable domain (outside the CDR3, taken from reference TRBV2 and TRBJ2-3): EPEVTQTPSHQVTQMGQEVILRCVPISNHLYFYWYRQILGQKVEFLVSFYNNEISEKSEIFDDQFSVERPDGSNFTLKIRSTKLEDSAMYFCASSVFAGRADTQYFGPGTRLTVL.

This clone was counted once. The V call is TRBV9, the J call TRBJ2-7; 12 positions match TRBD1. Trimming removed 0 bases from V and 2 bases from J; junction bases left unmatched: 3. The germline CDR1 and CDR2 sequences are SGDLS and YYNGEE. CDR3 length: 16 residues. CDR3: CASSVGGTGGPYEQYF. CDR3 bases: TGTGCCAGCAGCGTAGGAGGGACAGGGGGCCCCTACGAGCAGTACTTC. Together with reference TRBV9 and TRBJ2-7, the CDR3 gives the full variable domain: DSGVTQTPKHLITATGQRVTLRCSPRSGDLSVYWYQQSLDQGLQFLIQYYNGEERAKGNILERFSAQQFPDLHSELNLSSLELGDSALYFCASSVGGTGGPYEQYFGPGTRLTVT.

The chain joins TRBV10-1 to TRBJ2-1; 12 nucleotides line up with TRBD2. CDR3 length: 16 residues. Losses at the gene ends were 5 bases for V and 4 bases for J; bases not matched to a gene: 6. Germline values: CDR1 WNHNN, CDR2 SYGVQD (reference sequence). CDR3 bases: TGCGCCAGCAGTTCCCGGACTAGCGGGAAGTACAATGAGCAGTTCTTC. Its protein is CASSSRTSGKYNEQFF.

This rearrangement joins TRBV7-9 to TRBJ2-7; TRBD1 aligns across 9 bases. The CDR3 totals 14 residues. Germline V gene sequence: CDR1 SEHNR, CDR2 FQNEAQ (reference sequence). The junction had 6 bases not matched to a gene; V was cut back by 3 bases and J by 6 bases. The CDR3 is CASSFRDRVVEQYF. The DNA of the CDR3 is TGTGCCAGCAGCTTCCGGGACAGGGTTGTCGAGCAGTACTTC.

This clone appeared a few times. Other DNA sequences in the same sample also yield this CDR3. The gene calls are TRBV27 and TRBJ2-7; a possible D gene is TRBD1 (6 bases). V was clipped by 3 bases and J by 2 bases, with 8 bases between them. Germline lookup yields CDR1 MNHEY and CDR2 SMNVEV (reference sequence). The CDR3 runs 13 residues. The CDR3 DNA reads TGTGCCAGCAGTTTTCAGGGGACCTACGAGCAGTACTTC. Residues: CASSFQGTYEQYF.

The V and J genes are TRBV5-6 and TRBJ2-3; D is uncertain. The CDR3 is made up of 12 amino acids. V dropped 0 bases and J dropped 6 bases, with 5 bases sitting between them. Per germline, CDR1 SGHDT and CDR2 YYEEEE. CDR3 in amino acids: CASSLASDTQYF. DNA for the CDR3: TGTGCCAGCAGCTTGGCGTCGGATACGCAGTATTTT.

The CDR3 bases are TGCAGTGCTAGAGATCTTACCCAGTACTTC. Translation gives CSARDLTQYF. The V gene is TRBV20-1, the J gene TRBJ2-5, with D hard to call. V was pared by 0 bases and J by 8 bases, with 4 bases between. The CDR3 is 10 residues long. The germline V gene encodes CDR1 DFQATT and CDR2 SNEGSKA (reference sequence).

About this clone: Other DNA sequences in this sample translate to the same CDR3. The rearrangement links TRBV30 to TRBJ1-5, with a weak D call TRBD1 (6 bases). CDR1 GTSNPN and CDR2 SVGIG come from the germline V gene (reference sequence). This CDR3 contains 13 residues. Trimming pared 1 base from V and 2 bases from J, leaving 6 bases between. As DNA, the CDR3 is TGTGCCTGGAGTGCAGGGGGCAATCAGCCCCAGCATTTT. Translating it yields CAWSAGGNQPQHF.

The CDR3 DNA sequence: TGTGCCAGTGGCGGAGCAGCCGGGACTAGAACGATTCAAGATACGCAGTATTTT. It encodes CASGGAAGTRTIQDTQYF. The gene calls are TRBV19 and TRBJ2-3; 8 bases match TRBD2. J gave up 5 bases and V 8 bases, and 21 bases lay outside the gene matches. The CDR3 covers 18 residues. The V gene's germline CDR1 is LNHDA and CDR2 SQIVND (reference sequence).

The rearrangement links TRBV10-3 to TRBJ2-7; 12 nucleotides align to TRBD1. CDR3 size: 15 residues. Looked up from germline, CDR1 is ENHRY and CDR2 is SYGVKD. Unmatched junction bases numbered 6, after V lost 4 bases and J lost 5 bases. Here the CDR3 DNA reads TGTGCCATCAGTGCTTGGGACAGGGGGCTTGACGAGCAGTACTTC. Its translation: CAISAWDRGLDEQYF.